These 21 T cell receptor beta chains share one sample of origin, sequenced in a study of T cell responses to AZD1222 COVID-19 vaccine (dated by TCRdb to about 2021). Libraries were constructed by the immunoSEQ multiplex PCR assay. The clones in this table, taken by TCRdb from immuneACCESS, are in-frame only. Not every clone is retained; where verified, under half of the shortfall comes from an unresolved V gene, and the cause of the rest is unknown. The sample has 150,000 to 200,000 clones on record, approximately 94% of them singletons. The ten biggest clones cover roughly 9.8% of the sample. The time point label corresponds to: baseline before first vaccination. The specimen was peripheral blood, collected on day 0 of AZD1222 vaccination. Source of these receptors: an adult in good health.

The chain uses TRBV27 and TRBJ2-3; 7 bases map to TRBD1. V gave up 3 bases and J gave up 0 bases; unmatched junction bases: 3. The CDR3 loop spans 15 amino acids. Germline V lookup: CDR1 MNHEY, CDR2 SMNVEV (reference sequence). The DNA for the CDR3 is TGTGCCAGCAGTTTGAAACAGGGGAGCACAGATACGCAGTATTTT. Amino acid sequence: CASSLKQGSTDTQYF.

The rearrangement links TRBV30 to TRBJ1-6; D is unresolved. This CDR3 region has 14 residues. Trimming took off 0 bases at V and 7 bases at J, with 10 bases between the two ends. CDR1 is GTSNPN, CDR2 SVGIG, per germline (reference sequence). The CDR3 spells CAWSVAGMNSPLHF. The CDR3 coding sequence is TGTGCCTGGAGTGTAGCTGGGATGAATTCACCCCTCCACTTT.

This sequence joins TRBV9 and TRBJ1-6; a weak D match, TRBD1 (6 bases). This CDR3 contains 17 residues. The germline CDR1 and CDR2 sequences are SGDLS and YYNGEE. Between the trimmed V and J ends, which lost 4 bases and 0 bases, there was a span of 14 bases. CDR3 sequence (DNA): TGTGCCAGCAGCAGGGGGGGGAGCAGCTCCTATAATTCACCCCTCCACTTT. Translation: CASSRGGSSSYNSPLHF.

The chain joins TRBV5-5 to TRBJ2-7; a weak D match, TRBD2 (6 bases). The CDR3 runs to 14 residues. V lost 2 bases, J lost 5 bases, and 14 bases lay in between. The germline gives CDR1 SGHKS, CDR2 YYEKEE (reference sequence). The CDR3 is CASSFLASDDEQYF. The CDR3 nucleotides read TGTGCCAGCAGCTTCCTGGCTAGCGACGACGAGCAGTACTTC.

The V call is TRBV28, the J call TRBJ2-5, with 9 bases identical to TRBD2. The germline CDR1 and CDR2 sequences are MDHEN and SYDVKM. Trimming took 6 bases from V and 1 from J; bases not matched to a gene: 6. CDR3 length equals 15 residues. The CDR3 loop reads CASSSGGRGQETQYF. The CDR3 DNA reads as TGTGCCAGCAGCAGCGGGGGGAGAGGCCAAGAGACCCAGTACTTC.

CDR3 loop: CASSLADGTYEQYF. For the CDR3, the DNA is TGTGCCAGCAGCTTGGCGGACGGAACCTACGAGCAGTACTTC. V is TRBV5-4 and J is TRBJ2-7; no clear D. Between the trimmed V and J ends, which lost 0 bases and 2 bases, there was a span of 9 bases. Germline CDR1 and CDR2: SGHNT and YYREEE (reference sequence). This CDR3 spans 14 amino acids.

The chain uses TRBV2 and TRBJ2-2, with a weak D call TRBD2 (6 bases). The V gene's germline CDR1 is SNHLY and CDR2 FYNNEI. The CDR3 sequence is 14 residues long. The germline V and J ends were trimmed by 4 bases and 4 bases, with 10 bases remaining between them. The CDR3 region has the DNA TGTGCCAGCAGTGTCCGACTAGTCACCGGGGAGCTGTTTTTT. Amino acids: CASSVRLVTGELFF.

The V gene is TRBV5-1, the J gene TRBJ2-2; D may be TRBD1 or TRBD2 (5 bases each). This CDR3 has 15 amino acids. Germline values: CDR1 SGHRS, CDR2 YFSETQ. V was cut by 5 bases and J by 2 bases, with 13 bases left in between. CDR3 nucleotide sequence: TGCGCCAGCAGGCCCGGGACGTTAAACACCGGGGAGCTGTTTTTT. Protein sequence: CASRPGTLNTGELFF.

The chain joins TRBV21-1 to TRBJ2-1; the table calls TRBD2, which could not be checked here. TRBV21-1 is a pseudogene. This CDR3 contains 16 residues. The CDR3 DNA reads TGTGCCAGCAGCAAAGTCCCCAGCGGGAGTTTGAATGAGCAGTTCTTC. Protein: CASSKVPSGSLNEQFF.

Here the CDR3 reads CASSLRTGLNNSPLHF. CDR3 DNA: TGTGCCAGCAGCTTGAGGACAGGCCTTAATAATTCACCCCTCCACTTT. V gene TRBV5-6 combines with J gene TRBJ1-6, with 7 bases that match TRBD1. CDR1 and CDR2 from the germline V gene are SGHDT and YYEEEE. With V trimmed by 1 base and J by 5 bases, 6 bases remained unmatched. CDR3 size: 16 residues.

The CDR3 spells CATSDAPGRGADTQYF. CDR3 sequence (DNA): TGTGCCACCAGTGATGCTCCGGGACGCGGAGCAGATACGCAGTATTTT. V is TRBV24-1 and J is TRBJ2-3, with D perhaps matching TRBD1 or TRBD2 (5 bases each). Looked up from germline, CDR1 is KGHDR and CDR2 is SFDVKD. V was pared by 3 bases and J by 4 bases, with 16 bases between. The CDR3 runs 16 residues.

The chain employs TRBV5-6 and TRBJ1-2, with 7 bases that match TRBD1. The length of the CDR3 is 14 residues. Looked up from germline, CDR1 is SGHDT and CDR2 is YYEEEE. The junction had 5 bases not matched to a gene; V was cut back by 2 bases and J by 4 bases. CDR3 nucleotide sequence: TGTGCCAGCAGCTTTGCGACAGGGCCCTATGGCTACACCTTC. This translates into CASSFATGPYGYTF.

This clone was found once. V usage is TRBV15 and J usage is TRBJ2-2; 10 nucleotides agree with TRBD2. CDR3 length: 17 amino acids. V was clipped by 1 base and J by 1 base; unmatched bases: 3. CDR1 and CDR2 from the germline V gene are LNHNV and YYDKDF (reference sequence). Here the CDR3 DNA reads TGTGCCACCAGCAGAGGTTGGACTAGCGGGAACACCGGGGAGCTGTTTTTT. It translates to CATSRGWTSGNTGELFF.

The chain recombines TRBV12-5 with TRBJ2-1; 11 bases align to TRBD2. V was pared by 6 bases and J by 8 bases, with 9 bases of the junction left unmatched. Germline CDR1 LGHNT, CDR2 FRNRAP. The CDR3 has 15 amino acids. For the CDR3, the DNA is TGTGCTAGTGGACCTAGCGGGAGGAATTACCATGAGCAGTTCTTC. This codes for CASGPSGRNYHEQFF.

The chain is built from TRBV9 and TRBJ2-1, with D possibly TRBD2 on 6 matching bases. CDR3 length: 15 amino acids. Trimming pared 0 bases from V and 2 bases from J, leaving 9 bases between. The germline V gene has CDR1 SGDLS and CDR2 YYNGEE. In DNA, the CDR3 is TGTGCCAGCAGCGTAGTGGGGGAGGCCTACAATGAGCAGTTCTTC. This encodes CASSVVGEAYNEQFF.

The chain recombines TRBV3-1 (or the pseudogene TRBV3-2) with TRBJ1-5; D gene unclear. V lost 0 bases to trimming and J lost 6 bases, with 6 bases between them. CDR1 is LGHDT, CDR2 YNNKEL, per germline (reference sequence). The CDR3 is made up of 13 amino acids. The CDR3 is CASSQDRVQPQHF. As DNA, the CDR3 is TGTGCCAGCAGCCAAGATCGGGTTCAGCCCCAGCATTTT.

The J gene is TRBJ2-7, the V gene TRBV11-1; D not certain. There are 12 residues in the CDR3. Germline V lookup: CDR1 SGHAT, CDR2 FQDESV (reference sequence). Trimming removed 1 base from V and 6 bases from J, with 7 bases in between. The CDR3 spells CASSLGVSEQYF. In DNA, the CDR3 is TGTGCCAGCAGCTTAGGGGTCTCCGAGCAGTACTTC. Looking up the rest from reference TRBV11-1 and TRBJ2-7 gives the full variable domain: EAEVAQSPRYKITEKSQAVAFWCDPISGHATLYWYRQILGQGPELLVQFQDESVVDDSQLPKDRFSAERLKGVDSTLKIQPAELGDSAMYLCASSLGVSEQYFGPGTRLTVT.

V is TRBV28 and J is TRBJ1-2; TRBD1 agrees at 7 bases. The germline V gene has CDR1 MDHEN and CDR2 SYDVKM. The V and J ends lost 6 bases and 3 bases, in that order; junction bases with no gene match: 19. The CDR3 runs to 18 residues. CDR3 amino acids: CASRDHTSGTELDYGYTF. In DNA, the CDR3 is TGTGCCAGCAGGGATCATACCTCCGGGACAGAACTAGACTATGGCTACACCTTC.

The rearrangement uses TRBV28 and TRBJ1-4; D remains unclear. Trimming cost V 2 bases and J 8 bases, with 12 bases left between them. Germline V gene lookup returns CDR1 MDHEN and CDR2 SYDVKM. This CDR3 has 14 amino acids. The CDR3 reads CASSLIRRREKLFF. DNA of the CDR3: TGTGCCAGCAGTTTAATACGGAGGAGGGAAAAACTGTTTTTT. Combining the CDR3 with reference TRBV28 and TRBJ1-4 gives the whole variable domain DVKVTQSSRYLVKRTGEKVFLECVQDMDHENMFWYRQDPGLGLRLIYFSYDVKMKEKGDIPEGYSVSREKKERFSLILESASTNQTSMYLCASSLIRRREKLFFGSGTQLSVL.

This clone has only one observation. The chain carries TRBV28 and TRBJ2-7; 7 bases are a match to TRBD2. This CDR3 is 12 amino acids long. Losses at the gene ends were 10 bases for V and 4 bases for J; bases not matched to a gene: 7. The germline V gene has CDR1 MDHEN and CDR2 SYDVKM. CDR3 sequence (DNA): TGTGCCACCCGGGACTATACTTACGAGCAGTACTTC. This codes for CATRDYTYEQYF.

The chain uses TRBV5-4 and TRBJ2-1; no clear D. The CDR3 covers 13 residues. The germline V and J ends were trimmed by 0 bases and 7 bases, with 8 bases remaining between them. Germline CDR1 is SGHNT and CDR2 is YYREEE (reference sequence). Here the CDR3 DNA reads TGTGCCAGCAGCTTGGGAGAAACTAATGAGCAGTTCTTC. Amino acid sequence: CASSLGETNEQFF.